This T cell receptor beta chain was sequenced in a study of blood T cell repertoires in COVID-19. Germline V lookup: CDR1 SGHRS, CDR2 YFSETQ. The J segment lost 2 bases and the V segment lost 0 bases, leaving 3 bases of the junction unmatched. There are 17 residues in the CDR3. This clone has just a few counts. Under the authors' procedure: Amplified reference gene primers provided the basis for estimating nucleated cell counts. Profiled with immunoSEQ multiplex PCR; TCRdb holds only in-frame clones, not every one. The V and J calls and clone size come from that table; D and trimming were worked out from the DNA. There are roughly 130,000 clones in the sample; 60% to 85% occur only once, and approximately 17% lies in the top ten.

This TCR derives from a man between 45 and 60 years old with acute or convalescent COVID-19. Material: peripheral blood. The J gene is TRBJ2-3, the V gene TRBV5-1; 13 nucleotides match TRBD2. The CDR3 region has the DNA TGCGCCAGCAGCTTGGGACTAGCGGGGGGCCTCACAGATACGCAGTATTTT. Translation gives CASSLGLAGGLTDTQYF.